The 29 T cell receptor beta chains presented below share a single source sample, sequenced in a study of blood T cell repertoires in COVID-19 (TCRdb year 2020). Preparation of the library involved the immunoSEQ multiplex PCR assay. As stored in TCRdb, this immuneACCESS dataset retains in-frame rearrangements with V and J assigned. A fraction of the clones does not appear; measured against another copy, unresolved V genes explain less than half of the discrepancy, and the remainder lacks a known reason. For this sample there are 110,000 to 150,000 clones; 60% to 85% appear just once. About 8.7% of the sample goes to the ten largest clones. Source material: peripheral blood. These receptors all come from a man aged 45-65 years with active or convalescent COVID-19.

This chain's CDR3 is CASRPQGFSTDTQYF. The CDR3 region has the DNA TGCGCCAGCAGGCCCCAGGGATTTAGCACAGATACGCAGTATTTT. The chain recombines TRBV5-1 with TRBJ2-3; TRBD1 is a possible D gene (5 bases). Between the trimmed V and J ends, which lost 5 bases and 0 bases, there was a span of 13 bases. Germline loops: CDR1 SGHRS, CDR2 YFSETQ. This CDR3 contains 15 residues.

The chain links TRBV28 to TRBJ2-1; 10 bases agree with TRBD1. Germline loops: CDR1 MDHEN, CDR2 SYDVKM. The CDR3 sequence is 15 residues long. V lost 7 bases and J lost 9; bases outside the gene matches: 12. The CDR3 region is CASITRDRGFGEQFF. The CDR3 DNA reads TGTGCCAGCATTACCCGGGACAGGGGTTTCGGTGAGCAGTTCTTC.

The rearrangement uses TRBV14 and TRBJ2-1, with TRBD2 matching over 12 bases. V lost 7 bases, J lost 5 bases, and 3 bases stayed unmatched. Germline lookup yields CDR1 SGHDN and CDR2 FVKESK. The CDR3 loop spans 14 amino acids. Written as DNA, the CDR3 is TGTGCCAGCAAGACTAGCGGGAGACACAATGAGCAGTTCTTC. Its translation: CASKTSGRHNEQFF.

V is TRBV6-5 and J is TRBJ2-7, with D possibly matching TRBD2 (7 bases). Germline CDR1 is MNHEY and CDR2 is SVGAGI. The CDR3 is 13 residues long. Trimming shortened V by 7 bases and J by 3 bases, and 13 bases separated the two germline ends. CDR3 DNA: TGTGCCAGCAAGGGGGGGGGATTCTACGAGCAGTACTTC. It yields the protein CASKGGGFYEQYF.

The chain has TRBV7-2 and TRBJ2-7; 8 bases align to TRBD2. The V and J ends lost 5 bases and 3 bases, in that order; junction bases with no gene match: 9. The CDR3 is 15 residues long. CDR1 and CDR2 (germline): SGHTA, FQGNSA. In DNA, the CDR3 is TGTGCCAGCAGCCCCAGCGGGAGTTCCCTCTACGAGCAGTACTTC. This gives the protein CASSPSGSSLYEQYF.

The chain links TRBV18 to TRBJ1-6; D ambiguous. CDR3 length: 14 amino acids. The ends were cut back, 3 bases at V and 7 bases at J, with 10 bases in the middle. Germline V gene sequence: CDR1 KGHSH, CDR2 LQKENI. This chain's CDR3 is CASSPGQENSPLHF. Here the CDR3 DNA reads TGTGCCAGCTCACCGGGTCAGGAAAATTCACCCCTCCACTTT.

V and J are TRBV27 and TRBJ2-1; 7 nucleotides line up with TRBD1. CDR1 MNHEY and CDR2 SMNVEV come from the germline V gene (reference sequence). The CDR3 is 14 residues long. The trim removed 5 bases at V and 6 bases at J, leaving 7 bases unmatched. The CDR3 sequence: CASSIINRGNEQFF. CDR3 DNA: TGTGCCAGCAGTATTATTAACAGGGGCAATGAGCAGTTCTTC.

The CDR3 DNA sequence: TGTGCCAGCAGCGCCCTTCCTGGGACAGGGACTGAAGCTTTCTTT. As protein: CASSALPGTGTEAFF. J is TRBJ1-1 and V is TRBV9, with 9 bases identical to TRBD1. With 3 bases clipped from V and 5 bases from J, the junction kept 8 bases outside the gene matches. CDR1 is SGDLS, CDR2 YYNGEE, per germline. This CDR3 contains 15 residues.

This sequence joins TRBV6-5 and TRBJ1-2; TRBD1 aligns across 7 bases. Germline V gene sequence: CDR1 MNHEY, CDR2 SVGAGI. The junction had 3 bases not matched to a gene; V was cut back by 2 bases and J by 6 bases. CDR3 length equals 13 residues. CDR3 loop: CASSYPGTDGYTF. DNA for the CDR3: TGTGCCAGCAGTTACCCCGGGACAGATGGCTACACCTTC.

The chain couples TRBV7-3 to TRBJ2-2; D is uncertain. This CDR3 is built from 15 residues. CDR1 SGHTA and CDR2 FQGTGA come from the germline V gene. Trimming left V 5 bases short and J 0 bases short, with 10 bases between. DNA of the CDR3: TGTGCCAGCAGCCATTCTATCGCGAACACCGGGGAGCTGTTTTTT. Encoded protein: CASSHSIANTGELFF.

This rearrangement joins TRBV9 to TRBJ1-4; D is possibly TRBD1 (5 bases). This CDR3 region has 15 residues. V was clipped by 0 bases and J by 7 bases, with 13 bases between them. Germline CDR1 is SGDLS and CDR2 is YYNGEE. The CDR3 spells CASSVGPGWGEKLFF. The CDR3 bases are TGTGCCAGCAGCGTAGGGCCAGGGTGGGGTGAAAAACTGTTTTTT.

V is TRBV18 and J is TRBJ1-2, with TRBD1 matching 9 bases. The V and J ends lost 3 bases and 5 bases, in that order; junction bases with no gene match: 4. The CDR3 has 14 amino acids. Per the germline V gene, CDR1 is KGHSH and CDR2 is LQKENI. The CDR3 region is CASSPSGTGYGYTF. The DNA of the CDR3 is TGTGCCAGCTCACCGTCCGGGACAGGGTATGGCTACACCTTC. Looking up the rest from reference TRBV18 and TRBJ1-2 gives the full variable domain: NAGVMQNPRHLVRRRGQEARLRCSPMKGHSHVYWYRQLPEEGLKFMVYLQKENIIDESGMPKERFSAEFPKEGPSILRIQQVVRGDSAAYFCASSPSGTGYGYTFGSGTRLTVV.

V and J are TRBV27 and TRBJ2-7; D perhaps matches TRBD1 (6 bases). V shed 0 bases and J shed 7 bases, with 13 bases lying between them. CDR3 length: 14 amino acids. Germline CDR1 is MNHEY and CDR2 is SMNVEV (reference sequence). The CDR3 coding sequence is TGTGCCAGCAGTTTATCCCCCCCAGGGGTTGAGCAGTACTTC. It specifies CASSLSPPGVEQYF.

The chain is built from TRBV27 and TRBJ2-1, with no clear D. The V end was cut by 4 bases, the J end by 3 bases, with 7 bases between. CDR3 length equals 13 residues. Germline V lookup: CDR1 MNHEY, CDR2 SMNVEV (reference sequence). The CDR3 loop is CASSYGDYNEQFF. DNA for the CDR3: TGTGCCAGCAGTTACGGAGACTACAATGAGCAGTTCTTC.

The chain couples TRBV15 to TRBJ2-3; TRBD1 agrees at 12 bases. Unmatched junction bases numbered 5, after V lost 3 bases and J lost 4 bases. Germline V CDR1 and CDR2: LNHNV, YYDKDF (reference sequence). This CDR3 contains 16 residues. CDR3 loop: CATSRMGTGGADTQYF. The CDR3 region has the DNA TGTGCCACCAGCAGGATGGGGACAGGGGGCGCAGATACGCAGTATTTT.

The chain combines TRBV21-1 with TRBJ2-2; the D call of TRBD1 is as the table states it, not checked on the DNA. TRBV21-1 is recorded as a pseudogene. The CDR3 is 17 residues long. CDR3: CASSKGSGGKVTGELFF. As DNA, the CDR3 is TGTGCCAGCAGCAAAGGCTCAGGGGGAAAGGTGACCGGGGAGCTGTTTTTT.

This clone was detected only once. The chain combines TRBV6-6 with TRBJ2-1; 9 nucleotides align to TRBD1. Germline loops: CDR1 MNHNY, CDR2 SVGAGI (reference sequence). The CDR3 has 15 residues. The V and J ends lost 0 bases and 4 bases, in that order; junction bases with no gene match: 1. The CDR3 DNA sequence: TGTGCCAGCAGTTACTCCGGGACAGGGTACAATGAGCAGTTCTTC. Translating gives CASSYSGTGYNEQFF.

This clone was seen only once. V usage is TRBV29-1 and J usage is TRBJ2-3, with 8 positions matching TRBD1. Germline loops: CDR1 SQVTM, CDR2 ANQGSEA. The length of the CDR3 is 16 residues. V shed 2 bases, J shed 6 bases, and the junction held 13 bases outside the gene matches. CDR3 residues: CSVERLGTGIWDTQYF. CDR3 sequence (DNA): TGCAGCGTTGAAAGGTTAGGGACAGGAATCTGGGATACGCAGTATTTT.

The chain employs TRBV2 and TRBJ2-5; 7 bases map to TRBD1. V lost 0 bases, J lost 6 bases, and 4 bases stayed unmatched. Germline lookup yields CDR1 SNHLY and CDR2 FYNNEI. The CDR3 runs 14 residues. CDR3 region: CASSEATGTKTQYF. The CDR3 coding sequence is TGTGCCAGCAGTGAAGCGACAGGGACGAAGACCCAGTACTTC.

The chain joins TRBV19 to TRBJ2-6; D possibly corresponds to TRBD1 (6 bases). Trimming pared 3 bases from V and 1 base from J, leaving 10 bases between. This CDR3 is 16 amino acids long. Germline-derived CDR1 and CDR2 are LNHDA and SQIVND (reference sequence). CDR3 bases: TGTGCCAGTAGTATCGGGCAGGGGTCTGGGGCCAACGTCCTGACTTTC. It specifies CASSIGQGSGANVLTF.

This chain links TRBV14 with TRBJ2-1; 9 positions match TRBD1. With V trimmed by 6 bases and J by 4 bases, 4 bases remained unmatched. This CDR3 comprises 14 residues. Germline V gene sequence: CDR1 SGHDN, CDR2 FVKESK. This chain's CDR3 is CASRGDREYNEQFF. The CDR3 nucleotides are TGTGCCAGCAGAGGGGACAGGGAATACAATGAGCAGTTCTTC.

This clone was seen once. The chain is built from TRBV11-2 and TRBJ2-5; TRBD1 matches 7 bases. The junction had 13 bases not matched to a gene; V was cut back by 3 bases and J by 3 bases. The germline gives CDR1 SGHAT, CDR2 FQNNGV. The CDR3 extends over 17 amino acids. The CDR3 bases are TGTGCCAGCAGCTTTAGGACCCGGGACAGTCCGAAAGAGACCCAGTACTTC. Translating gives CASSFRTRDSPKETQYF.

The chain combines TRBV24-1 with TRBJ2-5, with 10 nucleotides matching TRBD1. The V gene end was trimmed by 3 bases and the J gene end by 5 bases; junction bases not matched to a gene: 8. The CDR3 has 16 residues. From germline, CDR1 is KGHDR and CDR2 SFDVKD. The CDR3 coding sequence is TGTGCCACCAGTGATGTGACAGGGGGCGCCAGGGAGACCCAGTACTTC. Translation: CATSDVTGGARETQYF.

The CDR3 DNA is TGTGCCAGCAGTGAAAGGAACGTTGGCGGCTTCCATGAGTCTGGGGCCAACGTCCTGACTTTC. Its translation: CASSERNVGGFHESGANVLTF. V is TRBV6-1 and J is TRBJ2-6; D is unclear. The CDR3 spans 21 residues. Germline values: CDR1 MNHNS, CDR2 SASEGT. V lost 2 bases, J lost 1 base, and 24 bases lay in between.

This chain connects TRBV6-5 to TRBJ2-5; 8 bases align to TRBD1. This CDR3 spans 15 amino acids. Germline V gene data show CDR1 as MNHEY and CDR2 as SVGAGI. V gave up 6 bases and J gave up 1 base; unmatched junction bases: 7. The CDR3 is CASRDQGAIQETQYF. The CDR3 nucleotides read TGTGCCAGCAGAGATCAGGGGGCTATCCAAGAGACCCAGTACTTC.

The chain is built from TRBV5-1 and TRBJ2-2; D perhaps matches TRBD1 (6 bases). Germline V gene sequence: CDR1 SGHRS, CDR2 YFSETQ. Trimming removed 5 bases from V and 2 bases from J, with 19 bases in between. This CDR3 spans 17 amino acids. In DNA form, the CDR3 reads TGCGCCAGCAGTGTACAACCGGGACAAATAAACACCGGGGAGCTGTTTTTT. This encodes CASSVQPGQINTGELFF.

The chain recombines TRBV19 with TRBJ2-7; 10 bases are shared with TRBD1. J gave up 4 bases and V 4 bases, and 4 bases lay outside the gene matches. CDR1 LNHDA and CDR2 SQIVND come from the germline V gene (reference sequence). The CDR3 runs to 14 residues. The CDR3 reads CASSRGQGRYEQYF. The CDR3 DNA sequence: TGTGCCAGTAGTAGGGGACAGGGGCGGTACGAGCAGTACTTC.

The rearrangement links TRBV30 to TRBJ1-6; no clear D gene. Germline-derived CDR1 and CDR2 are GTSNPN and SVGIG (reference sequence). With 2 bases removed from V and 6 bases from J, the gap between germline ends came to 11 bases. This CDR3 region has 14 residues. The DNA of the CDR3 is TGTGCCTGGAGTCTGGGAGGGCCTAATTCACCCCTCCACTTT. The encoded protein is CAWSLGGPNSPLHF.

This clone was observed once. The V and J genes are TRBV6-6 and TRBJ1-5; no definite D call. The CDR3 is made up of 13 amino acids. Trimming shortened V by 2 bases and J by 6 bases, and 8 bases separated the two germline ends. Germline loops: CDR1 MNHNY, CDR2 SVGAGI (reference sequence). The CDR3 loop reads CASSYREIQPQHF. In DNA form, the CDR3 reads TGTGCCAGCAGTTACCGGGAAATTCAGCCCCAGCATTTT.